These 22 T cell receptor beta chains share one sample of origin, sequenced in a study of OX40 agonist ivuxolimab in advanced cancers. Using immunoSEQ multiplex PCR, the repertoire was profiled, and TCRdb retains in-frame clones only, with some absent. The sample lists some 68,000 clones, roughly nine tenths occurring once. The sample was CD4+ or CD8+ T cells sorted from blood, taken in a trial of the OX40 agonist ivuxolimab. Receptor source: an adult with an advanced solid tumor such as melanoma, head and neck, liver or kidney cancer.

The rearrangement joins TRBV28 to TRBJ1-1; D is ambiguous. The V end lost 2 bases, the J end lost 5 bases, and 6 bases lay between the germline ends. CDR1 and CDR2 from the germline V gene are MDHEN and SYDVKM. This CDR3 is built from 12 residues. CDR3 DNA: TGTGCCAGCAGTTTAGTGGAGACTGAAGCTTTCTTT. This sequence encodes CASSLVETEAFF.

This chain links TRBV6-1 with TRBJ2-1, with D perhaps matching TRBD2 (6 bases). Germline values: CDR1 MNHNS, CDR2 SASEGT. The CDR3 spans 13 residues. Trimming cost V 5 bases and J 7 bases, with 12 bases left between them. Written as DNA, the CDR3 is TGTGCCAGCAGTATGGGACTCGAAAATGAGCAGTTCTTC. It encodes CASSMGLENEQFF.

The chain joins TRBV20-1 to TRBJ2-3; 7 bases align to TRBD2. The CDR3 consists of 11 residues. Germline V gene data show CDR1 as DFQATT and CDR2 as SNEGSKA (reference sequence). Trimming at V came to 5 bases and at J to 10 bases, leaving 6 bases not matched to a gene. Written as DNA, the CDR3 is TGCAGTGCTTCTACTAGCGCGGCGCAGTATTTT. This encodes CSASTSAAQYF.

This chain connects TRBV27 to TRBJ2-7; D possibly corresponds to TRBD1 (5 bases). The ends were cut back, 2 bases at V and 6 bases at J, with 17 bases in the middle. The CDR3 is 15 amino acids. The germline CDR1 and CDR2 sequences are MNHEY and SMNVEV (reference sequence). DNA for the CDR3: TGTGCCAGCAGTTTAAGGGCCGACAGACTCGCCGAGCAGTACTTC. Translating gives CASSLRADRLAEQYF.

The chain uses TRBV19 and TRBJ1-5; the D is unclear. CDR3 length: 16 amino acids. The germline gives CDR1 LNHDA, CDR2 SQIVND (reference sequence). V lost 3 bases to trimming and J lost 2 bases, with 14 bases between them. The CDR3 is CASSIMGRAGNQPQHF. The CDR3 DNA follows: TGTGCCAGTAGTATTATGGGCCGCGCTGGCAATCAGCCCCAGCATTTT.

The chain has TRBV27 and TRBJ2-5; D ambiguous. The CDR3 has 14 residues. Germline CDR1 and CDR2: MNHEY and SMNVEV (reference sequence). The ends were cut back, 2 bases at V and 1 base at J, with 8 bases in the middle. CDR3 residues: CASSLNGGQETQYF. The CDR3 DNA follows: TGTGCCAGCAGTTTAAACGGTGGCCAAGAGACCCAGTACTTC.

This chain's CDR3 is CASQDRLGNQPQHF. In nucleotides, the CDR3 is TGTGCCAGCCAAGACAGGTTGGGCAATCAGCCCCAGCATTTT. The chain carries TRBV2 and TRBJ1-5, with D possibly TRBD1 on 6 matching bases. CDR1 is SNHLY and CDR2 is FYNNEI in the germline V gene. The CDR3 sequence is 14 residues long. With 8 bases removed from V and 2 bases from J, the gap between germline ends came to 13 bases.

V usage is TRBV27 and J usage is TRBJ2-5, with 9 bases identical to TRBD1. Germline lookup yields CDR1 MNHEY and CDR2 SMNVEV (reference sequence). The CDR3 is made up of 16 amino acids. V lost 5 bases and J lost 2; bases outside the gene matches: 9. The CDR3 is CASSITGTGFQETQYF. The CDR3 DNA sequence: TGTGCCAGCAGTATAACCGGGACAGGGTTTCAAGAGACCCAGTACTTC.

This sequence joins TRBV5-6 and TRBJ2-5, with 11 bases matching TRBD2. Germline V lookup: CDR1 SGHDT, CDR2 YYEEEE. This CDR3 contains 15 residues. J lost 7 bases, V lost 4 bases, and 9 bases had no gene match. The CDR3: CASSPLAGGQGTQYF. CDR3 DNA sequence: TGTGCCAGCAGCCCCTTAGCGGGGGGGCAGGGGACCCAGTACTTC. Complete variable domain (other parts from reference TRBV5-6 and TRBJ2-5): DAGVTQSPTHLIKTRGQQVTLRCSPKSGHDTVSWYQQALGQGPQFIFQYYEEEERQRGNFPDRFSGHQFPNYSSELNVNALLLGDSALYLCASSPLAGGQGTQYFGPGTRLLVL.

The chain has TRBV6-1 and TRBJ2-7; TRBD2 matches 12 bases. V shed 6 bases, J shed 3 bases, and the junction held 3 bases outside the gene matches. The CDR3 runs to 14 residues. The germline CDR1 and CDR2 sequences are MNHNS and SASEGT. The CDR3 DNA reads as TGTGCCAGCAGGCTGACTAGCGGGGGCTACGAGCAGTACTTC. Its translation is CASRLTSGGYEQYF.

The rearrangement joins TRBV11-2 to TRBJ2-7, with TRBD2 matching 9 bases. CDR3 size: 15 residues. Unmatched junction bases numbered 7, after V lost 1 base and J lost 6 bases. The germline CDR1 and CDR2 sequences are SGHAT and FQNNGV. Written as DNA, the CDR3 is TGTGCCAGCAGCTTAGCATGGCGGGGGGGCCGCGAGCAGTACTTC. It specifies CASSLAWRGGREQYF.

The count of this clone is one. The chain links TRBV6-1 to TRBJ1-6; no firm D call. Trimming took off 2 bases at V and 6 bases at J, with 23 bases between the two ends. Per the germline V gene, CDR1 is MNHNS and CDR2 is SASEGT. The CDR3 covers 19 residues. CDR3 sequence (DNA): TGTGCCAGCAGTGAACGGAGAGAGCTGCCCAAACCATTTAATTCACCCCTCCACTTT. It codes for CASSERRELPKPFNSPLHF.

This chain uses TRBV4-2 with TRBJ2-3; tentative D call: TRBD1 (5 bases). Germline values: CDR1 LGHNA, CDR2 YNFKEQ. V was cut by 0 bases and J by 2 bases, with 6 bases left in between. CDR3 length equals 14 residues. The CDR3 sequence is CASSQDRVTDTQYF. The CDR3 DNA sequence: TGTGCCAGCAGCCAAGACAGGGTCACAGATACGCAGTATTTT.

V usage is TRBV5-4 and J usage is TRBJ2-2, with 10 bases matching TRBD1. The CDR3 contains 15 residues. Germline values: CDR1 SGHNT, CDR2 YYREEE (reference sequence). J lost 7 bases, V lost 4 bases, and 7 bases had no gene match. The CDR3 bases are TGTGCCAGCAGCCCCCGGGACAGGGGCTTCGGGGAGCTGTTTTTT. Its protein is CASSPRDRGFGELFF.

This clone has a handful of counts. The rearrangement uses TRBV19 and TRBJ1-5; D is perhaps TRBD1 (6 bases). V was shortened by 3 bases and J by 5 bases, with 8 bases between the two germline ends. In germline, CDR1 is LNHDA, CDR2 SQIVND (reference sequence). This CDR3 has 13 amino acids. Here the CDR3 reads CASSISGDQPQHF. The CDR3 DNA sequence: TGTGCCAGTAGTATTTCAGGGGATCAGCCCCAGCATTTT. The variable domain in full, completed from reference TRBV19 and TRBJ1-5, reads DGGITQSPKYLFRKEGQNVTLSCEQNLNHDAMYWYRQDPGQGLRLIYYSQIVNDFQKGDIAEGYSVSREKKESFPLTVTSAQKNPTAFYLCASSISGDQPQHFGDGTRLSIL.

V and J are TRBV7-9 and TRBJ1-3; D remains ambiguous. Per the germline V gene, CDR1 is SEHNR and CDR2 is FQNEAQ (reference sequence). The CDR3 totals 15 residues. V lost 3 bases and J lost 0, with 9 bases in between. The CDR3 spells CASSFTTHSGNTIYF. For the CDR3, the DNA is TGTGCCAGCAGCTTCACTACTCACTCTGGAAACACCATATATTTT.

This clone was seen a handful of times. This chain uses TRBV10-3 with TRBJ2-2, with unresolved D. Germline V gives CDR1 ENHRY, CDR2 SYGVKD. V was trimmed by 6 bases and J by 0 bases, leaving 8 bases between them. CDR3 length equals 14 residues. The CDR3 protein is CAIRTEANTGELFF. In DNA form, the CDR3 reads TGTGCCATCAGAACCGAAGCGAACACCGGGGAGCTGTTTTTT.

The rearrangement links TRBV11-2 to TRBJ2-3, with a possible D match to TRBD1 (5 bases). This CDR3 spans 17 amino acids. V gave up 3 bases and J gave up 5 bases, with 21 bases separating them. The germline V gene has CDR1 SGHAT and CDR2 FQNNGV. CDR3 in amino acids: CASSLGLAGRSGDTQYF. The DNA for the CDR3 is TGTGCCAGCAGCTTGGGTTTAGCAGGGCGGTCGGGAGATACGCAGTATTTT.

This clone was picked up one time. The chain links TRBV12-2 to TRBJ1-3; the table's TRBD1 call for D was not verified on the DNA. TRBV12-2 corresponds to a pseudogene. The CDR3 covers 20 residues. In DNA, the CDR3 is TGTGCAAGTCGCCTCCCCACAGGGGCAGGTGGTTCTTGCACTGGAAACACCATATATTTT. This gives the protein CASRLPTGAGGSCTGNTIYF.

This chain uses TRBV28 with TRBJ1-1; maybe TRBD1 (5 bases). This CDR3 region has 12 residues. V was clipped by 1 base and J by 10 bases, with 10 bases between them. Germline-derived CDR1 and CDR2 are MDHEN and SYDVKM. In nucleotides, the CDR3 is TGTGCCAGCAGTTTATTCGGGACGGGAGCTTTCTTT. Amino acid sequence: CASSLFGTGAFF. Drawing the rest from reference TRBV28 and TRBJ1-1, the complete variable domain is DVKVTQSSRYLVKRTGEKVFLECVQDMDHENMFWYRQDPGLGLRLIYFSYDVKMKEKGDIPEGYSVSREKKERFSLILESASTNQTSMYLCASSLFGTGAFFGQGTRLTVV.

The chain couples TRBV28 to TRBJ2-7; 8 bases match TRBD1. This CDR3 has 16 amino acids. CDR1 and CDR2 (germline): MDHEN, SYDVKM. V shed 0 bases and J 5 bases; nucleotides not matched to a gene: 9. CDR3 sequence (DNA): TGTGCCAGCAGTTTATGGATAGGGCAGGGGGCCCACGAGCAGTACTTC. The encoded protein is CASSLWIGQGAHEQYF.

The V gene is TRBV28, the J gene TRBJ2-3; tentatively, D is TRBD1 (6 bases). Trimming stripped 6 bases from V and 2 bases from J, with 15 bases between. Looked up from germline, CDR1 is MDHEN and CDR2 is SYDVKM. This CDR3 spans 15 amino acids. The CDR3 nucleotides read TGTGCCAGCAGACCACAGGGCTGGGTCACAGATACGCAGTATTTT. Its translation is CASRPQGWVTDTQYF.